One and the same sample provided the 19 T cell receptor beta chains below, sequenced in a study of CD8 T cells in Susac syndrome. Random hexamers were used to reverse transcribe an amount of roughly 0.5 to 1 ug RNA. Each CDR3 protein is one row after TCRdb ran MiXCR on the immunoSEQ multiplex PCR reads. This sample has approximately 300,000 distinct CDR3 sequences; around 91% occur once, and the top ten carry approximately 0.18%. The sequencing sample was made of CD8+ T cells from PBMCs. The receptors originated from a human donor with multiple sclerosis.

V gene TRBV30 combines with J gene TRBJ1-2; 7 nucleotides match TRBD1. The CDR3 consists of 14 residues. J gave up 7 bases and V 8 bases, and 16 bases lay outside the gene matches. Germline assignment: CDR1 GTSNPN and CDR2 SVGIG (reference sequence). CDR3 bases: TGTGCCCAGATAGGGGGCGAGCCTAGGTTTGGCTACACCTTC. It is translated as CAQIGGEPRFGYTF.

The CDR3 spells CASIPTGGRTEAFF. CDR3 DNA sequence: TGTGCCAGCATTCCGACAGGGGGAAGAACTGAAGCTTTCTTT. V gene TRBV28 combines with J gene TRBJ1-1; 9 bases are shared with TRBD1. The CDR3 is made up of 14 amino acids. V shed 7 bases, J shed 5 bases, and the junction held 8 bases outside the gene matches. Germline values: CDR1 MDHEN, CDR2 SYDVKM. Complete variable domain (other parts from reference TRBV28 and TRBJ1-1): DVKVTQSSRYLVKRTGEKVFLECVQDMDHENMFWYRQDPGLGLRLIYFSYDVKMKEKGDIPEGYSVSREKKERFSLILESASTNQTSMYLCASIPTGGRTEAFFGQGTRLTVV.

Only one count was recorded for this clonotype. The chain uses TRBV14 and TRBJ2-1; possible D gene TRBD1, 5 bases. This CDR3 region has 13 residues. CDR1 and CDR2 (germline): SGHDN, FVKESK. The V end was cut by 4 bases, the J end by 9 bases, with 13 bases between. The chain's CDR3 is CASSPTAYGEQFF. The DNA for the CDR3 is TGTGCCAGCAGCCCGACAGCGTACGGTGAGCAGTTCTTC.

J is TRBJ2-3 and V is TRBV30; D tentatively reads TRBD1 or TRBD2 (6 bases each). Germline loops: CDR1 GTSNPN, CDR2 SVGIG (reference sequence). The CDR3 runs to 16 residues. Trimming shortened V by 3 bases and J by 2 bases, and 18 bases separated the two germline ends. Here the CDR3 reads CAWSNMGGGHTDTQYF. CDR3 sequence (DNA): TGTGCCTGGAGCAATATGGGGGGCGGACACACAGATACGCAGTATTTT.

The J gene is TRBJ1-1, the V gene TRBV28; 9 nucleotides match TRBD1. J was trimmed by 6 bases and V by 6 bases; bases with no gene match: 20. This CDR3 spans 18 amino acids. Germline V gene sequence: CDR1 MDHEN, CDR2 SYDVKM. CDR3 nucleotide sequence: TGTGCCAGCAGCCCAGCCCCGGGACAGGGATTCGCGAAACCTGAAGCTTTCTTT. Translating gives CASSPAPGQGFAKPEAFF.

This chain links TRBV9 with TRBJ1-1; no definite D call. The germline V gene has CDR1 SGDLS and CDR2 YYNGEE. The CDR3 runs to 16 residues. V was pared by 0 bases and J by 5 bases, with 17 bases between. Here the CDR3 reads CASSVGLPAPDTEAFF. The CDR3 DNA is TGTGCCAGCAGCGTAGGTCTCCCCGCTCCGGATACTGAAGCTTTCTTT.

The chain carries TRBV5-1 and TRBJ2-1; 7 bases line up with TRBD2. Germline V CDR1 and CDR2: SGHRS, YFSETQ. The CDR3 is made up of 15 amino acids. V dropped 2 bases and J dropped 1; count of bases not matched to a gene: 3. DNA of the CDR3: TGCGCCAGCAGCTTAGCGGGGATATCCTACAATGAGCAGTTCTTC. Protein: CASSLAGISYNEQFF.

The chain is built from TRBV21-1 and TRBJ1-5; TRBD1, the table's D call, lacks a check against the DNA. TRBV21-1 is a pseudogene segment. The CDR3 runs to 18 residues. CDR3 amino acids: CASSKGTGTGTSNQPQHF. DNA of the CDR3: TGTGCCAGCAGCAAGGGGACCGGGACAGGGACCAGCAATCAGCCCCAGCATTTT.

This clonotype came up once. The chain employs TRBV2 and TRBJ2-5; D might be TRBD2 (7 bases). Looked up from germline, CDR1 is SNHLY and CDR2 is FYNNEI. The CDR3 extends over 16 amino acids. V was clipped by 6 bases and J by 0 bases, with 17 bases between them. The CDR3 loop is CASRGGLLEYQETQYF. CDR3 sequence (DNA): TGTGCCAGCAGAGGGGGACTACTAGAGTACCAAGAGACCCAGTACTTC.

The chain is built from TRBV7-9 and TRBJ2-1; 7 bases are shared with TRBD1. The CDR3 runs to 16 residues. Trimming at V came to 7 bases and at J to 6 bases, leaving 15 bases not matched to a gene. CDR1 SEHNR and CDR2 FQNEAQ come from the germline V gene (reference sequence). CDR3 amino acids: CASIRVAAEGANEQFF. The CDR3 DNA is TGTGCCAGCATCCGGGTCGCGGCCGAGGGGGCCAATGAGCAGTTCTTC.

The chain has TRBV5-4 and TRBJ2-2, with a possible D match to TRBD1 (7 bases). Trimming stripped 6 bases from V and 1 base from J, with 13 bases between. Looked up from germline, CDR1 is SGHNT and CDR2 is YYREEE (reference sequence). CDR3 length: 15 residues. CDR3 in DNA: TGTGCCAGCAAAGACAGGGACTTGAACACCGGGGAGCTGTTTTTT. Translated, it gives CASKDRDLNTGELFF.

The J gene is TRBJ2-7, the V gene TRBV13; 8 nucleotides line up with TRBD2. Germline-derived CDR1 and CDR2 are PRHDT and FYEKMQ (reference sequence). Unmatched junction bases numbered 9, after V lost 6 bases and J lost 5 bases. This CDR3 is 14 amino acids long. The CDR3 here is CASRPGTRNNEQYF. The DNA of the CDR3 is TGTGCCAGCAGACCCGGGACTAGAAATAACGAGCAGTACTTC.

This chain connects TRBV28 to TRBJ2-7; 7 bases line up with TRBD1. This CDR3 has 14 residues. The V gene's germline CDR1 is MDHEN and CDR2 SYDVKM. The trim removed 7 bases at V and 7 bases at J, leaving 13 bases unmatched. Written as DNA, the CDR3 is TGTGCCAGCATGGCGAACAGGGGCCTCCGGGAGCAGTACTTC. Residues: CASMANRGLREQYF.

The rearrangement links TRBV4-1 to TRBJ2-3; TRBD1 agrees at 11 bases. Trimming cost V 2 bases and J 6 bases; bases outside gene matches: 7. Germline loops: CDR1 MGHRA, CDR2 YSYEKL. The CDR3 consists of 16 residues. CDR3 DNA: TGCGCCAGCAGCCAAACAGGGACAGGGGGGGATGATACGCAGTATTTT. Protein product: CASSQTGTGGDDTQYF.

This chain uses TRBV4-3 with TRBJ2-1, with unresolved D. CDR1 LGHNA and CDR2 YSLEER come from the germline V gene. This CDR3 contains 15 residues. V was shortened by 1 base and J by 2 bases, with 9 bases between the two germline ends. The CDR3 loop reads CASSQGDSAYNEQFF. DNA of the CDR3: TGCGCCAGCAGCCAAGGGGATTCGGCCTACAATGAGCAGTTCTTC.

CDR3 residues: CASSLAMGEQYF. CDR3 bases: TGTGCCAGCAGCTTAGCAATGGGCGAGCAGTACTTC. V and J are TRBV7-9 and TRBJ2-7, with unresolved D. The CDR3 has 12 amino acids. Germline V gives CDR1 SEHNR, CDR2 FQNEAQ (reference sequence). The germline V and J ends were trimmed by 0 bases and 6 bases, with 6 bases remaining between them.

CDR3 sequence reads: CASSETTDLSNQPQHF. For the CDR3, the DNA is TGTGCCAGCAGTGAAACCACAGATCTGAGCAATCAGCCCCAGCATTTT. The V call is TRBV2, the J call TRBJ1-5, with D unresolved. V was cut by 2 bases and J by 1 base, with 12 bases left in between. Germline CDR1 is SNHLY and CDR2 is FYNNEI. The CDR3 is 16 amino acids.

This chain links TRBV4-1 with TRBJ2-1, with 10 bases identical to TRBD2. Germline CDR1 reads MGHRA; CDR2 reads YSYEKL. This CDR3 comprises 14 residues. V trimming: 1 base; J trimming: 11 bases; junction bases outside the gene matches: 5. CDR3 in amino acids: CASSQVLAGAKQFF. Here the CDR3 DNA reads TGCGCCAGCAGCCAAGTGCTAGCGGGAGCTAAGCAGTTCTTC.

J is TRBJ2-5 and V is TRBV28; 13 nucleotides agree with TRBD2. The CDR3 runs 15 residues. After removal of 7 bases from V and 4 bases from J, the junction contained 6 bases not matched to a gene. Germline values: CDR1 MDHEN, CDR2 SYDVKM. CDR3 in amino acids: CASIRTSGSSETQYF. The CDR3 DNA is TGTGCCAGCATCAGGACTAGCGGGAGTTCAGAGACCCAGTACTTC.